The sequence of this T cell receptor (beta chain) was determined in a study of cytomegalovirus exposure and HLA in healthy donors. Study-level points and caveats: The authors excluded some V segments, including TRBV6-2 and TRBV6-3, as indistinguishable.

A note on this clone: Its specificity is unknown.

Looked up from germline, CDR1 is MNHEY and CDR2 is SVGAGI. There are 13 residues in the CDR3. The V and J ends lost 8 bases and 7 bases respectively, with 15 bases between them. With 60 Vbeta and 13 Jbeta primers, the PCR was carried out. This table comes from immunoSEQ multiplex PCR, and its TCRdb copy is limited to in-frame clones, with some not included. The profile shows approximately 180,000 clones, over 75% of them singletons. The sequence was collected from a man aged 35-49 years in good health and CMV-seropositive. This sequence joins TRBV6-5 and TRBJ2-1, with a weak D call TRBD2 (5 bases). Material for sequencing was PBMCs. CDR3 in amino acids: CASRGWVGNEQFF. Written as DNA, the CDR3 is TGTGCCAGCCGGGGTTGGGTCGGAAATGAGCAGTTCTTC.